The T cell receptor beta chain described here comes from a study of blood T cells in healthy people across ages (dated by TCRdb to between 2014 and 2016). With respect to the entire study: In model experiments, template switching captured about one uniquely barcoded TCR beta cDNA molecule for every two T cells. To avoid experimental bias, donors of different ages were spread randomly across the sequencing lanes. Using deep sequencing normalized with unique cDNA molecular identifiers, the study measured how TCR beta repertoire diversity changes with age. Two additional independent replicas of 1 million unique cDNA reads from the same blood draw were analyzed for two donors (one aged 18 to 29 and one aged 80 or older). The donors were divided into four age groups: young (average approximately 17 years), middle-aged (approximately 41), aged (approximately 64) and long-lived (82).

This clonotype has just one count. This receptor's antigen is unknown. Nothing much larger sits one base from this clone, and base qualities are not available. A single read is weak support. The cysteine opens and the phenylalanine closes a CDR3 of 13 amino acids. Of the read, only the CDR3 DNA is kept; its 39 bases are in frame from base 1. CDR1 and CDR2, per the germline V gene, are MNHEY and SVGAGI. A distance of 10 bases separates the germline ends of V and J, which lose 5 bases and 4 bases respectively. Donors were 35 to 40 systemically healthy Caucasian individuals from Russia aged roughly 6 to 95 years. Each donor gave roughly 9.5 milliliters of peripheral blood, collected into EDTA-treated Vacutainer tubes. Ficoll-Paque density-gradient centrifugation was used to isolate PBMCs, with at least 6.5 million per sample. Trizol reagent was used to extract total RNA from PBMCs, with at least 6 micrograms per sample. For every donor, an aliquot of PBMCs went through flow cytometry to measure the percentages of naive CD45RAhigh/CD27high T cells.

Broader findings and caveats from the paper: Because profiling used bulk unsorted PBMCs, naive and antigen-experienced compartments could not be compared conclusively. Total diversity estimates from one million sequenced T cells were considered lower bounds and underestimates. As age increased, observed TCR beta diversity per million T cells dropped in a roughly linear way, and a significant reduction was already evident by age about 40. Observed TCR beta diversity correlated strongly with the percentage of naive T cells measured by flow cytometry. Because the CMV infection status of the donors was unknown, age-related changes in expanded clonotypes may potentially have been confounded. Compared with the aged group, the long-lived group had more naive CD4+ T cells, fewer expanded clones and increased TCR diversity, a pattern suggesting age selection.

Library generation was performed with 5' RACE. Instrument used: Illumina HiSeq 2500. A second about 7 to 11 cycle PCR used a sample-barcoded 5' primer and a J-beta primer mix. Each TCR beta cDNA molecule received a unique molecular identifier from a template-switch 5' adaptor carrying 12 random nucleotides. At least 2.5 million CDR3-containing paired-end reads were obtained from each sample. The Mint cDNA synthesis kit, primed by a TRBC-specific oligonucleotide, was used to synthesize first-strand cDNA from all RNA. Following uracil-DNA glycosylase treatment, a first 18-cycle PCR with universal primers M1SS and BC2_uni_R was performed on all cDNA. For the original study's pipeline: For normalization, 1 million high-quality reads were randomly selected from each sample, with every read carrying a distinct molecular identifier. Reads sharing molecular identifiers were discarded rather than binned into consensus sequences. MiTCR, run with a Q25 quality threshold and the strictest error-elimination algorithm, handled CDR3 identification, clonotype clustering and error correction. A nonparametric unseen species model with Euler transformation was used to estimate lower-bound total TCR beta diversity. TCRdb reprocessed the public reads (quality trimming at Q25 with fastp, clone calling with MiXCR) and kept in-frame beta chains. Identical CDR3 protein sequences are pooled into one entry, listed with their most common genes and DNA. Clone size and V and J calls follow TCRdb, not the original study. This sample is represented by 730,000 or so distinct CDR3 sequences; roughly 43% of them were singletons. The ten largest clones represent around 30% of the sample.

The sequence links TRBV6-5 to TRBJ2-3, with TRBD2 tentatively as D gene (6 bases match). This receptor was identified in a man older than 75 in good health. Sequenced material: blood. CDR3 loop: CASSRDSSDTQYF. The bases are TGTGCCAGCAGTCGGGACTCTTCAGATACGCAGTATTTT.